This T cell receptor beta chain comes out of a study of blood T cell repertoires in COVID-19. Germline CDR1 and CDR2: GTSNPN and SVGIG (reference sequence). The CDR3 sequence is 18 residues long. J was trimmed by 4 bases and V by 1 base; bases with no gene match: 11. As handled by the study authors: Estimation of nucleated cell counts was performed using reference gene primer amplification. The method was immunoSEQ multiplex PCR; TCRdb's version includes in-frame clones alone and lacks a portion of them. The D gene and trimming were derived from the DNA, and the V and J assignments and clone size from that table. The sample lists just under 350,000 clones, about 89% occurring once.

The chain couples TRBV30 to TRBJ2-1; 12 bases are a match to TRBD2. The sequence derives from a woman in her 50s with COVID-19, enrolled during active disease. The sample was peripheral blood. CDR3 DNA sequence: TGTGCCTGGAGTGGACGGACTAGCGGGATTTCGGTATACAATGAGCAGTTCTTC. Translated, it gives CAWSGRTSGISVYNEQFF.